A selection of T cell receptor beta chains follows, all from one sample in a study of neurological immune-mediated disorders. TCRdb re-analysed the 5' RACE reads in MiXCR, keeping a single row per CDR3 protein. This repertoire shows around 60,000 distinct CDR3 sequences, around 10% found once; its top ten account for less than 8.5%. Sequences were obtained from PBMCs. The receptors come from a male donor with HTLV-1-associated myelopathy (HAM/TSP). CDR3s include the opening cysteine and the closing phenylalanine or tryptophan. The D gene is left open where the match is weak. A clone size is listed for some rows: how often the clone was seen (once, few, many), or a class if it is expanded.

len	v_gene	d_gene	j_gene	abundance	CDR3nt	CDR3aa
14	TRBV28	-	TRBJ1-1	few	TGTGCCAGCAGTTTCTTTGCGGTGAACACTGAAGCTTTCTTT	CASSFFAVNTEAFF
14	TRBV5-1	-	TRBJ2-5	-	TGCGCCAGCAGCGTGCGGGGTAACCAAGAGACCCAGTACTTC	CASSVRGNQETQYF
14	TRBV7-2	TRBD2	TRBJ2-7	many	TGTGCCAGCAGGCTAGCGGGGTCTGACTACGAGCAGTACTTC	CASRLAGSDYEQYF
15	TRBV5-1	-	TRBJ2-5	-	TGCGCCAGCAGCTTGAACCTGGGGTGGCAAGAGACCCAGTACTTC	CASSLNLGWQETQYF
14	TRBV30	TRBD1	TRBJ1-1	many	TGTGCCCGTACTTCCGGGACAGGATACACTGAAGCTTTCTTT	CARTSGTGYTEAFF
14	TRBV12-3/TRBV12-4	-	TRBJ1-3	few	TGTGCCAGCAGTTTTCGGGGGTCCGGAAACACCATATATTTT	CASSFRGSGNTIYF
17	TRBV10-3	TRBD1	TRBJ2-3	many	TGTGCCATCAGTGGGTCGACCGGGACAGGGTTGACAGATACGCAGTATTTT	CAISGSTGTGLTDTQYF
15	TRBV20-1	TRBD2	TRBJ2-1	many	TGCAGTGCTAGCGGGGGGGCCCTTGCCTACAATGAGCAGTTCTTC	CSASGGALAYNEQFF
14	TRBV27	-	TRBJ2-7	many	TGTGCCAGCACTAAAAAATCGGGGCGCTACGAGCAGTACTTC	CASTKKSGRYEQYF
17	TRBV3-1	-	TRBJ1-6	many	TGTGCCAGCAGCCAACCCACCGAGGGGGTTGATAATTCACCCCTCCACTTT	CASSQPTEGVDNSPLHF
14	TRBV7-9	-	TRBJ2-7	many	TGTGCCAGCAGCCAGCCCGGGGACATGCGCGAGCAGTACTTC	CASSQPGDMREQYF
15	TRBV28	TRBD1	TRBJ2-1	many	TGTGCCAGCAGATCACAGGGGTTATCCTACAATGAGCAGTTCTTC	CASRSQGLSYNEQFF
13	TRBV7-9	TRBD2	TRBJ2-2	many	TGTGCCAGCAGCTTGGGACTATCCGTGGAGCTGTTTTTT	CASSLGLSVELFF
13	TRBV4-3	TRBD1	TRBJ1-2	many	TGCGCCAGCAGTTCTACAGGGGGCGATGGCTACACCTTC	CASSSTGGDGYTF
19	TRBV5-1	TRBD1	TRBJ2-1	many	TGCGCCAGCAGCTCCTCGAATGGGGGACCGGGACAGGGGTTAAATGAGCAGTTCTTC	CASSSSNGGPGQGLNEQFF
15	TRBV5-1	-	TRBJ1-4	many	TGCGCCAGCAGCTCCGGACAGACCAGTAATGAAAAACTGTTTTTT	CASSSGQTSNEKLFF
14	TRBV5-1	-	TRBJ1-4	many	TGCGCCAGCAGCTCCGGATGGGGGGATGAAAAACTGTTTTTT	CASSSGWGDEKLFF
16	TRBV5-6	TRBD1	TRBJ2-2	many	TGTGCCAGCAGCCCCATAGGGACAGGCGGTACCGGGGAGCTGTTTTTT	CASSPIGTGGTGELFF
15	TRBV4-3	-	TRBJ1-1	many	TGCGCCAGCAGCCTAGAGAAAGGGGGAGGGGCTGAAGCTTTCTTT	CASSLEKGGGAEAFF
14	TRBV20-1	-	TRBJ2-1	many	TGCAGTGCTAGAGTCCCTACTTTGTGGAATGAGCAGTTCTTC	CSARVPTLWNEQFF
12	TRBV11-2	-	TRBJ1-6	many	TGTGCCAGCAGGAGTGAATTCACACCCCTCCACTTT	CASRSEFTPLHF
13	TRBV20-1	-	TRBJ2-1	many	TGCAGTGCTAGCGACAGGCACCACAATGAGCAGTTCTTC	CSASDRHHNEQFF
15	TRBV7-9	TRBD1	TRBJ2-7	many	TGTGCCAGCAGCTCCGGACAGGGGGCATCCTACGAGCAGTACTTC	CASSSGQGASYEQYF
14	TRBV5-6	-	TRBJ2-1	many	TGTGCCAGCAGCCCCTTAGGAGGGGGTGGGGAGCAGTTCTTC	CASSPLGGGGEQFF
15	TRBV5-1	TRBD2	TRBJ2-5	many	TGCGCCAGCCGTCAGGAGGGACTAGTAGCCGAGACCCAGTACTTC	CASRQEGLVAETQYF
15	TRBV20-1	-	TRBJ2-7	many	TGCAGTGCTAGAGATTTAACCAGGAGCTCCTACGAGCAGTACTTC	CSARDLTRSSYEQYF
14	TRBV5-1	-	TRBJ1-2	many	TGCGCCAGCAGCTTGGTTTATGAGGGATCTGGCTACACCTTC	CASSLVYEGSGYTF
14	TRBV20-1	-	TRBJ1-1	-	TGCAGTGCTAGATGGGAGCTCCGATCTGAAAAGGCTTTCTTT	CSARWELRSEKAFF